Below, 8 T cell receptor beta chains from the same sample are listed, as sequenced in a study of blood T cells in healthy people across ages. A second about 7 to 11 cycle PCR used barcoded and J-beta primers. TCRdb re-called the 5' RACE reads through MiXCR, storing one row per CDR3 protein. This table has about 650,000 distinct CDR3 sequences, about 32% appearing once. The source material was blood. The receptors were sampled from a woman older than 75 in good health.

The genes are TRBV2 and TRBJ2-3, with 10 bases aligning to TRBD2. Germline trimming cut 5 bases from V and 5 bases from J; bases unmatched to any gene: 4. The CDR3 has 14 residues. Germline V gene lookup returns CDR1 SNHLY and CDR2 FYNNEI. In DNA, the CDR3 is TGTGCCAGCAGTCCGGGACTAGCGATAGATACGCAGTATTTT. It codes for CASSPGLAIDTQYF. The full variable domain, in which reference TRBV2 and TRBJ2-3 provide the parts outside the CDR3, is EPEVTQTPSHQVTQMGQEVILRCVPISNHLYFYWYRQILGQKVEFLVSFYNNEISEKSEIFDDQFSVERPDGSNFTLKIRSTKLEDSAMYFCASSPGLAIDTQYFGPGTRLTVL.

There are many counts of this clonotype. J is TRBJ2-3 and V is TRBV6-6; D gene ambiguous. There are 15 residues in the CDR3. V dropped 0 bases and J dropped 1 base, with 8 bases sitting between them. Germline V lookup: CDR1 MNHNY, CDR2 SVGAGI (reference sequence). The CDR3, as DNA: TGTGCCAGCAGTTACTCGAGGTCGGGCACAGATACGCAGTATTTT. Translation gives CASSYSRSGTDTQYF.

This clonotype was observed a few times. The chain uses TRBV6-1 and TRBJ1-1; possible D gene TRBD1, 6 bases. Deletions cut 6 bases from V and 1 base from J, with 24 bases between. Germline CDR1 is MNHNS and CDR2 is SASEGT. The CDR3 length is 18 residues. For the CDR3, the DNA is TGTGCCAGCAGCCCGGGGGGCGGGGTCATAGCGGGGAACACTGAAGCTTTCTTT. Protein: CASSPGGGVIAGNTEAFF.

This clonotype has at least ten counts. This chain joins TRBV20-1 and TRBJ2-3; 8 bases map to TRBD2. Germline V gene lookup returns CDR1 DFQATT and CDR2 SNEGSKA (reference sequence). The CDR3 contains 15 residues. The V segment lost 4 bases and the J segment 3 bases; nucleotides outside the gene matches: 9. CDR3 region: CSAKSGGANTDTQYF. The CDR3 DNA follows: TGCAGTGCTAAAAGCGGGGGAGCCAATACAGATACGCAGTATTTT.

This clonotype was seen many times. The rearrangement links TRBV20-1 to TRBJ2-1, with TRBD1 identical over 8 bases. The J segment lost 6 bases and the V segment lost 3 bases, leaving 10 bases of the junction unmatched. The germline CDR1 and CDR2 sequences are DFQATT and SNEGSKA (reference sequence). The CDR3 length is 15 residues. The CDR3 bases are TGCAGTGCTAGTTCGGGACAGGTGTCCATCAATGAGCAGTTCTTC. Its protein product is CSASSGQVSINEQFF.

The genes are TRBV5-1 and TRBJ2-5; D is unresolved. CDR3 length: 16 residues. Per the germline V gene, CDR1 is SGHRS and CDR2 is YFSETQ. The V end lost 0 bases, the J end lost 5 bases, and 17 bases lay between the germline ends. CDR3: CASSLAGSNLGETQYF. CDR3 in DNA: TGCGCCAGCAGCTTGGCCGGCTCCAATCTGGGCGAGACCCAGTACTTC.

This clonotype came up many times. The chain employs TRBV20-1 and TRBJ2-7, with 7 bases identical to TRBD1. This CDR3 contains 12 residues. In germline, CDR1 is DFQATT, CDR2 SNEGSKA (reference sequence). V was pared by 5 bases and J by 3 bases, with 4 bases of the junction left unmatched. CDR3 amino acids: CSAPDRFYEQYF. DNA for the CDR3: TGCAGTGCTCCGGACAGGTTCTACGAGCAGTACTTC.

The J gene is TRBJ2-7, the V gene TRBV19; unclear D gene. The V end was cut by 5 bases, the J end by 1 base, with 9 bases between. Germline loops: CDR1 LNHDA, CDR2 SQIVND (reference sequence). There are 13 residues in the CDR3. As DNA, the CDR3 is TGTGCCAGTAGTCCTTTTCTTTCCTACGAGCAGTACTTC. Amino acid sequence: CASSPFLSYEQYF.